The rows below give T cell receptor beta chains drawn from one sample of a study of cytomegalovirus exposure and HLA in healthy donors. Produced via immunoSEQ multiplex PCR; TCRdb's table is partial and in-frame only. This table holds 200,000 to 250,000 clones, 80% to 90% found once. Sample: PBMCs. The receptor source for this set is a young woman in good health and CMV-seropositive. Both conserved end residues are part of each CDR3. The D gene is left open where the match is weak. Size is omitted from some rows. Given values are once, few, many or a class for expanded clones.

D,J,size,V,DNA,CDR3
TRBD2,TRBJ2-7,NA,TRBV2,TGTGCCAGCAGCTGGACTAGCCGGGAGCAGTACTTC,CASSWTSREQYF
TRBD2,TRBJ2-3,NA,TRBV19,TGTGCCAGTAGTATAAATGGACTAGCGGGCACAGATACGCAGTATTTT,CASSINGLAGTDTQYF
TRBD1,TRBJ2-1,NA,TRBV28,TGTGCCAGCAGTCCCGTAAAGGACAGGGATCCCCTGCCTCTTCTAGGTGAGCAGTTCTTC,CASSPVKDRDPLPLLGEQFF
NA,TRBJ2-3,NA,TRBV30,TGTGCCTGGAAACGGGGGATCGATACGCAGTATTTT,CAWKRGIDTQYF
NA,TRBJ2-5,NA,TRBV7-2,TGTGCCAGCAGCTCCGGGACTCTGAAAGAGACCCAGTACTTC,CASSSGTLKETQYF
NA,TRBJ1-2,NA,TRBV28,TGTGCCAGCAGTTTTGGAGATGCTATTAACTATGGCTACACCTTC,CASSFGDAINYGYTF
NA,TRBJ2-2,NA,TRBV5-1,TGCGCCAGCAGCCCAAGCTGGGAGCTGTTTTTT,CASSPSWELFF
TRBD2,TRBJ2-1,NA,TRBV27,TGTGCCAGCACCGAAAAGGGGCTAGCGGGAGGGTTGGCCTACAATGAGCAGTTCTTC,CASTEKGLAGGLAYNEQFF
TRBD1,TRBJ2-1,NA,TRBV11-2,TGTGCCAGCAGCCTCCTAGGGACAGCTTACAATGAGCAGTTCTTC,CASSLLGTAYNEQFF
TRBD2,TRBJ2-7,NA,TRBV27,TGTGCCAGCAGTTTCCTAGCGGGAGCCTCCGAGCAGTACTTC,CASSFLAGASEQYF
TRBD1,TRBJ1-2,NA,TRBV9,TGTGCCAGCAGCGCCAGACAGGGCGGGTTAGGCTACACCTTC,CASSARQGGLGYTF
TRBD2,TRBJ2-1,NA,TRBV29-1,TGCAGCGCCCCCGGGACTAGCGCATACAATGAGCAGTTCTTC,CSAPGTSAYNEQFF
TRBD1,TRBJ1-2,few,TRBV27,TGTGCCAGCAGTCCGCTACGGACAGGGAACTATGGCTACACCTTC,CASSPLRTGNYGYTF
NA,TRBJ1-2,NA,TRBV28,TGTGCCAGCAGTTTCTGGACAGAGAACTATGGCTACACCTTC,CASSFWTENYGYTF
TRBD1,TRBJ1-2,NA,TRBV19,TGTGCCAGTAGTATGTTTTGGGACAGGGAAGAGGGATACTATGGCTACACCTTC,CASSMFWDREEGYYGYTF
NA,TRBJ1-4,NA,TRBV7-9,TGTGCCAGCAGCGGGGGGGGAAACTCTAATGAAAAACTGTTTTTT,CASSGGGNSNEKLFF
NA,TRBJ2-3,NA,TRBV18,TGTGCCAGCACCGAAAGGACAGCGATCCGCACAGATACGCAGTATTTT,CASTERTAIRTDTQYF
NA,TRBJ2-7,NA,TRBV6-5,TGTGCCAGCAGTTGGCGGGACTCCTACGAGCAGTACTTC,CASSWRDSYEQYF
NA,TRBJ1-3,NA,TRBV5-1,TGCGCCAGCAGCTTGGGAGACTCTGGAAACACCATATATTTT,CASSLGDSGNTIYF
NA,TRBJ2-1,NA,TRBV7-8,TGTGCCAGCAGCTTCATAAGGGGGAGCTCCTACAATGAGCAGTTCTTC,CASSFIRGSSYNEQFF
TRBD1,TRBJ1-4,NA,TRBV15,TGTGCCACCAGCAGAAGGGACAGTCCAAATGAAAAACTGTTTTTT,CATSRRDSPNEKLFF
NA,TRBJ2-7,NA,TRBV9,TGTGCCAGCAGCCCCGGACTTACGGGCGAGCAGTACTTC,CASSPGLTGEQYF
TRBD1,TRBJ2-7,NA,TRBV7-2,TGTGCCAGTTTAGGGACAGCGTACGAGCAGTACTTC,CASLGTAYEQYF
NA,TRBJ2-7,NA,TRBV30,TGTGCCTGGACGGCGGGATCCTACGAGCAGTACTTC,CAWTAGSYEQYF
NA,TRBJ2-1,NA,TRBV4-1,TGCGCCAGCAGCCAATGGCCTAGCGCCTCCTACAATGAGCAGTTCTTC,CASSQWPSASYNEQFF
TRBD2,TRBJ2-1,NA,TRBV4-1,TGCGCCAGCAGCCAGCTAGCGGGTTCCTACAATGAGCAGTTCTTC,CASSQLAGSYNEQFF
NA,TRBJ1-1,NA,TRBV28,TGTGCCAGCAGTTTTAGGAACACTGAAGCTTTCTTT,CASSFRNTEAFF
NA,TRBJ1-5,NA,TRBV27,TGTGCCAGCAGTTTTAGCCAGTACAACAATCAGCCCCAGCATTTT,CASSFSQYNNQPQHF
NA,TRBJ1-5,NA,TRBV6-1,TGTGCCAGCAGTGAAGTTCGGGGACATAATAGCAATCAGCCCCAGCATTTT,CASSEVRGHNSNQPQHF
NA,TRBJ2-7,NA,TRBV5-6,TGTGCCAGCAGCTTCCGTCGGGTTGCTCCGAGGCCCTACGAGCAGTACTTC,CASSFRRVAPRPYEQYF
NA,TRBJ2-1,few,TRBV5-4,TGTGCCAGCAGCTTAGGGGGTTCCAACAATGAGCAGTTCTTC,CASSLGGSNNEQFF
TRBD1,TRBJ1-3,NA,TRBV14,TGTGCCAGCAGCCCCATCCGCGGACAGGGTATTGGAAACACCATATATTTT,CASSPIRGQGIGNTIYF
NA,TRBJ2-1,NA,TRBV7-9,TGTGCCAGCAGCTTAGGGTCTCCGGGGTACAATGAGCAGTTCTTC,CASSLGSPGYNEQFF
TRBD2,TRBJ2-7,NA,TRBV2,TGTGCCAGCGGGTGGGACTATTTAAGGGAGCAGTACTTC,CASGWDYLREQYF
TRBD1,TRBJ1-5,NA,TRBV7-9,TGTGCCAGCAGCTGGACAGGAAATAGCAATCAGCCCCAGCATTTT,CASSWTGNSNQPQHF
TRBD1,TRBJ1-3,NA,TRBV7-9,TGTGCCAGCAGCCCCGACAGGGCCTCTGGAAACACCATATATTTT,CASSPDRASGNTIYF
TRBD2,TRBJ2-1,NA,TRBV5-1,TGCGCCAGCAGCTCCTGGGGTAGCGGGAACAATGAGCAGTTCTTC,CASSSWGSGNNEQFF
TRBD2,TRBJ2-6,NA,TRBV7-9,TGTGCCAGCAGTCATCCGACTAGCGGGATTTCCTCTGGGGCCAACGTCCTGACTTTC,CASSHPTSGISSGANVLTF
TRBD1,TRBJ2-7,NA,TRBV4-1,TGCGCCAGCAGCCAAGCCCCAGCGGGGACAGGGGCATACGAGCAGTACTTC,CASSQAPAGTGAYEQYF
TRBD1,TRBJ2-1,NA,TRBV15,TGTGCCACCAGCAGAGATTTTTGGGACAGGGGTGGCAATGAGCAGTTCTTC,CATSRDFWDRGGNEQFF
TRBD1,TRBJ1-1,NA,TRBV14,TGTGCCAGCAGCTCCCGGGACAGGTTAAACACTGAAGCTTTCTTT,CASSSRDRLNTEAFF
NA,TRBJ2-2,few,TRBV6-1,TGTGCCAGCTGGCCGTCGGGGTACACCGGGGAGCTGTTTTTT,CASWPSGYTGELFF